The clone carrying this TCR beta chain was recorded many times. What it recognizes is unknown. The CDR3 has 16 amino acids. The junction had 8 bases not matched to a gene; V was cut back by 0 bases and J by 4 bases. The sample originates from a study of CD8+CD57+ T cells in acquired aplastic anemia. Study in general: DNA per sorted CD4+ or CD8+ sample ranged about 0.19 to 30 ug, averaging around 3.1 ug. Healthy donor CD4+ cell samples had a mean of about 10.8 million reads.

Whole-study results and caveats: Controls did not differ significantly from patients in CD8+ Simpson's diversity. Patients and controls shared twenty-nine CD8+ CDR3 sequences.

Genomic DNA constituted the template upon which TCR beta VDJ and CDR3 profiling was performed. Via MiXCR, TCRdb re-called the reads, giving one row per CDR3 protein. The sample holds around 170,000 distinct CDR3 sequences, just over 45% seen once. The chain is built from TRBV6-7 and TRBJ2-7, with 8 bases lining up with TRBD1. TRBV6-7 counts as an open reading frame of uncertain function. The sequenced material came from sorted CD4+, CD8+, or CD8+CD57+ T cells (not recorded which) from PBMCs. The source of this sequence is a human donor in good health. The CDR3 loop reads CASSYSSRQGSYEQYF. In DNA form, the CDR3 reads TGTGCCAGCAGTTACTCGAGCCGACAGGGGTCGTACGAGCAGTACTTC.